What follows are 20 T cell receptor beta chains derived from one specimen sequenced in a study of shared clonotypes between healthy human individuals. Measured with immunoSEQ multiplex PCR; TCRdb has only the in-frame clones, and not every one. The sample lists almost 750,000 clones; over 55% were seen once. Sequencing was done on a sample of memory CD4+ T cells sorted from blood. Subset given: CD45RA-negative fraction. Receptor source: a woman aged 25-40 years in good health.

This chain links TRBV19 with TRBJ2-2; D uncertain. This CDR3 has 13 residues. V gave up 4 bases and J gave up 1 base, with 4 bases separating them. Germline CDR1 and CDR2: LNHDA and SQIVND (reference sequence). The chain's CDR3 is CASSRQNTGELFF. In nucleotides, the CDR3 is TGTGCCAGTAGTAGGCAGAACACCGGGGAGCTGTTTTTT.

This clone was picked up a small number of times. The rearrangement uses TRBV4-1 and TRBJ2-4; D might be TRBD2 (6 bases). CDR1 and CDR2 from the germline V gene are MGHRA and YSYEKL. Trimming pared 2 bases from V and 2 bases from J, leaving 10 bases between. The length of the CDR3 is 15 residues. The CDR3 coding sequence is TGCGCCAGCAGCCAACCGGGGGTGTCCAAAAACATTCAGTACTTC. Translating gives CASSQPGVSKNIQYF.

This chain uses TRBV25-1 with TRBJ2-1; D perhaps matches TRBD1 (5 bases). Germline V CDR1 and CDR2: MGHDK, SYGVNS. The CDR3 totals 10 residues. Trimming removed 10 bases from V and 6 bases from J, with 7 bases in between. CDR3 residues: CATQVNEQFF. CDR3 sequence (DNA): TGTGCCACACAGGTCAATGAGCAGTTCTTC. Looking up the rest from reference TRBV25-1 and TRBJ2-1 gives the full variable domain: EADIYQTPRYLVIGTGKKITLECSQTMGHDKMYWYQQDPGMELHLIHYSYGVNSTEKGDLSSESTVSRIRTEHFPLTLESARPSHTSQYLCATQVNEQFFGPGTRLTVL.

V is TRBV28 and J is TRBJ1-5; D perhaps matches TRBD1 (5 bases). Trimming pared 6 bases from V and 3 bases from J, leaving 9 bases between. Looked up from germline, CDR1 is MDHEN and CDR2 is SYDVKM. This CDR3 has 13 amino acids. CDR3 in amino acids: CASRGPLNQPQHF. CDR3 DNA: TGTGCCAGCAGGGGACCTCTCAATCAGCCCCAGCATTTT.

A few counts support this clone. V usage is TRBV4-1 and J usage is TRBJ2-3; 8 positions match TRBD1. There are 16 residues in the CDR3. The ends lost 0 bases at V and 5 bases at J; junction bases unmatched: 7. Germline CDR1 and CDR2: MGHRA and YSYEKL. The CDR3 coding sequence is TGCGCCAGCAGCCAAGACAGGACAGGGCTAGAAGATACGCAGTATTTT. Its translation: CASSQDRTGLEDTQYF.

This clone was picked up many times. The rearrangement links TRBV5-1 to TRBJ1-2, with D possibly TRBD1 on 6 matching bases. Germline values: CDR1 SGHRS, CDR2 YFSETQ. V was cut by 4 bases and J by 7 bases, with 14 bases left in between. The CDR3 has 13 residues. Here the CDR3 DNA reads TGCGCCAGCAGCCAACAGGGAATGGGTGGCTACACCTTC. Protein product: CASSQQGMGGYTF.

The V call is TRBV7-2, the J call TRBJ2-7, with 10 nucleotides matching TRBD1. With V trimmed by 4 bases and J by 6 bases, 12 bases remained unmatched. This CDR3 contains 16 residues. From germline, CDR1 is SGHTA and CDR2 FQGNSA. DNA for the CDR3: TGTGCCAGCAGCTCAGTCGGGGGGACAGGGGTCGGCGAGCAGTACTTC. This codes for CASSSVGGTGVGEQYF.

For this clone: The junction departs from the called germline gene at one end, perhaps through a read error. The V call is TRBV11-2, the J call TRBJ2-5; tentative D call: TRBD1 (5 bases). This CDR3 is built from 14 residues. Germline V CDR1 and CDR2: SGHAT, FQNNGV. CDR3 loop: CASSQQEMGETQYF. For the CDR3, the DNA is TGCGCCAGCAGCCAACAGGAGATGGGAGAGACCCAGTACTTC.

This clone was seen a handful of times. This chain uses TRBV27 with TRBJ2-3; 9 nucleotides line up with TRBD2. V shed 2 bases, J shed 1 base, and the junction held 4 bases outside the gene matches. Germline CDR1 and CDR2: MNHEY and SMNVEV (reference sequence). The CDR3 is 16 residues long. The CDR3 protein is CASSLMRTSGTDTQYF. In DNA, the CDR3 is TGTGCCAGCAGTTTAATGAGGACTAGCGGCACAGATACGCAGTATTTT.

This clone occurred once. The V and J genes are TRBV5-1 and TRBJ2-7; 7 bases agree with TRBD1. The V segment lost 7 bases and the J segment 1 base; nucleotides outside the gene matches: 5. The CDR3 extends over 13 amino acids. The germline CDR1 and CDR2 sequences are SGHRS and YFSETQ. The CDR3 region has the DNA TGCGCCAGCCGTCCAGGGGGTTCCTACGAGCAGTACTTC. Translating it yields CASRPGGSYEQYF.

This rearrangement joins TRBV27 to TRBJ1-2; no clear D gene. V lost 9 bases to trimming and J lost 1 base, with 24 bases between them. Germline CDR1 reads MNHEY; CDR2 reads SMNVEV (reference sequence). The CDR3 extends over 17 amino acids. The CDR3 sequence: CASRTPLGGGSNYGYTF. CDR3 bases: TGTGCCAGTCGGACCCCTCTGGGCGGAGGGAGTAACTATGGCTACACCTTC.

This chain joins TRBV29-1 and TRBJ2-3; D remains ambiguous. Germline V gives CDR1 SQVTM, CDR2 ANQGSEA. With 0 bases removed from V and 4 bases from J, the gap between germline ends came to 11 bases. The CDR3 runs 14 residues. Here the CDR3 DNA reads TGCAGCGTTGAAGAGCAGTCAGGCGCAGATACGCAGTATTTT. Translation gives CSVEEQSGADTQYF.

The chain carries TRBV27 and TRBJ2-1; 14 bases align to TRBD2. The germline gives CDR1 MNHEY, CDR2 SMNVEV (reference sequence). CDR3 size: 14 residues. With V trimmed by 6 bases and J by 9 bases, 4 bases remained unmatched. CDR3 DNA sequence: TGTGCCAGCAGCTCCGGACTAGCGGGAGGTGAGCAGTTCTTC. Residues: CASSSGLAGGEQFF.

Of note for this clone: Just one base apart from a much larger clone, this may be a read error. Other DNA variants within this sample encode the same CDR3. The CDR3 nucleotides are TGTGCCAGCAGCTTAGTGAACACTGAAGCTTTCTTT. It translates to CASSLVNTEAFF. The rearrangement joins TRBV7-9 to TRBJ1-1; no definite D call. CDR3 length: 12 amino acids. Trimming removed 1 base from V and 0 bases from J, with 0 bases in between. Germline V gene sequence: CDR1 SEHNR, CDR2 FQNEAQ (reference sequence).

The chain employs TRBV7-9 and TRBJ2-5, with D perhaps matching TRBD1 or TRBD2 (5 bases each). The CDR3 length is 16 residues. Germline assignment: CDR1 SEHNR and CDR2 FQNEAQ (reference sequence). The V gene lost 0 bases and the J gene lost 7 bases, with 18 bases spanning the gap. CDR3 in amino acids: CASSLAILQGRGTQYF. The CDR3 DNA is TGTGCCAGCAGCTTAGCGATTTTGCAGGGCCGGGGGACCCAGTACTTC. The entire variable domain, with the rest obtained from reference TRBV7-9 and TRBJ2-5, is as follows: DTGVSQNPRHKITKRGQNVTFRCDPISEHNRLYWYRQTLGQGPEFLTYFQNEAQLEKSRLLSDRFSAERPKGSFSTLEIQRTEQGDSAMYLCASSLAILQGRGTQYFGPGTRLLVL.

The chain recombines TRBV6-5 with TRBJ2-7; perhaps TRBD2 as D (6 bases). In germline, CDR1 is MNHEY, CDR2 SVGAGI. Trimming removed 5 bases from V and 7 bases from J, with 12 bases in between. This CDR3 contains 12 residues. The CDR3 DNA reads as TGTGCCAGCAGTGCCGGGGGTGGGGAGCAGTACTTC. Translating it yields CASSAGGGEQYF.

This clone occurred a few times. This chain joins TRBV7-2 and TRBJ2-2; TRBD2 agrees at 11 bases. This CDR3 has 18 residues. V dropped 5 bases and J dropped 7; count of bases not matched to a gene: 15. CDR1 is SGHTA and CDR2 is FQGNSA in the germline V gene. The CDR3, as DNA: TGTGCCAGCAGCAACGAACCCGTAGCGGGAGGGCTAGGCGGGGAGCTGTTTTTT. This codes for CASSNEPVAGGLGGELFF.

The chain couples TRBV6-1 to TRBJ1-1, with a possible D match to TRBD1 (6 bases). The CDR3 extends over 12 amino acids. The ends were cut back, 4 bases at V and 5 bases at J, with 8 bases in the middle. Germline loops: CDR1 MNHNS, CDR2 SASEGT. CDR3 sequence: CASSGRGTEAFF. CDR3 in DNA: TGTGCCAGCAGTGGCAGGGGTACTGAAGCTTTCTTT.

CDR3 coding DNA: TGTGCTAGTGGTTTAGGGATCAACACTGAAGCTTTCTTT. Its protein product is CASGLGINTEAFF. The J gene is TRBJ1-1, the V gene TRBV12-5; D unresolved. Germline V gives CDR1 LGHNT, CDR2 FRNRAP. V was pared by 3 bases and J by 2 bases, with 7 bases between. CDR3 length equals 13 residues.

This clone was counted a single time. The chain is built from TRBV7-3 and TRBJ2-1; TRBD2 is a possible D gene (6 bases). The CDR3 has 14 residues. V lost 2 bases and J 3 bases, leaving 8 bases between the germline ends. Germline CDR1 and CDR2: SGHTA and FQGTGA. The CDR3 loop reads CASSLSSVYNEQFF. The CDR3 DNA follows: TGTGCCAGCAGCTTATCTAGCGTCTACAATGAGCAGTTCTTC. The full variable domain, rest sourced from reference TRBV7-3 and TRBJ2-1, is GAGVSQTPSNKVTEKGKYVELRCDPISGHTALYWYRQSLGQGPEFLIYFQGTGAADDSGLPNDRFFAVRPEGSVSTLKIQRTERGDSAVYLCASSLSSVYNEQFFGPGTRLTVL.